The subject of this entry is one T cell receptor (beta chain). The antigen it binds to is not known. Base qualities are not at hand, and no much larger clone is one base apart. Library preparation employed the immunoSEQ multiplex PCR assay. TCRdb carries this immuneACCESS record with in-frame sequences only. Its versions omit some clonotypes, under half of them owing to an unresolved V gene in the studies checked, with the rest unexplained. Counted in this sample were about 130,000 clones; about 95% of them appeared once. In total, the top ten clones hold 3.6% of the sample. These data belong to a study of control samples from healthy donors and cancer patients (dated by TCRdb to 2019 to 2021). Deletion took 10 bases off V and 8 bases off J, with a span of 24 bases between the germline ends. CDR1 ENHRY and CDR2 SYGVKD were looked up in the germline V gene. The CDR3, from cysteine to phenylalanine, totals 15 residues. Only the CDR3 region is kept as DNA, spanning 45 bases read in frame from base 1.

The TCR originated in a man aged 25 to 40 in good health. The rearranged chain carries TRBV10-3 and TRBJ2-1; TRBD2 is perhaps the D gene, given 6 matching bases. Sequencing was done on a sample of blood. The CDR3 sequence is CATQRGTAPSDEQFF. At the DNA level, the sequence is TGTGCCACCCAACGCGGGACTGCACCTAGCGATGAGCAGTTCTTC.